One and the same sample provided the 32 T cell receptor beta chains below, sequenced in a study of blood T cells in healthy people across ages. Primed by a sample-barcoded 5' primer and a J-beta primer mix, a second PCR proceeded for about 6 to 11 cycles. MiXCR was run by TCRdb on the 5' RACE reads, yielding one entry per CDR3 protein. The data contain under 800,000 distinct CDR3 sequences, under 25% of them singletons. Sequenced material: blood. The source of these receptors is a man in his 70s in good health.

V and J are TRBV27 and TRBJ1-1, with 7 nucleotides matching TRBD1. Losses at the gene ends were 3 bases for V and 4 bases for J; bases not matched to a gene: 5. This CDR3 contains 14 residues. Germline V gene sequence: CDR1 MNHEY, CDR2 SMNVEV (reference sequence). In DNA form, the CDR3 reads TGTGCCAGCAGTTTTCACCAGGGGGGCACTGAAGCTTTCTTT. This codes for CASSFHQGGTEAFF.

This clonotype was recorded a few times. The chain employs TRBV28 and TRBJ1-4; unclear D gene. The V and J ends lost 4 bases and 3 bases respectively, with 12 bases between them. The CDR3 is 15 amino acids. Germline V lookup: CDR1 MDHEN, CDR2 SYDVKM. In DNA form, the CDR3 reads TGTGCCAGCAGTTCCCCCGCGGAGGCTAATGAAAAACTGTTTTTT. This gives the protein CASSSPAEANEKLFF. The variable domain in full, completed from reference TRBV28 and TRBJ1-4, reads DVKVTQSSRYLVKRTGEKVFLECVQDMDHENMFWYRQDPGLGLRLIYFSYDVKMKEKGDIPEGYSVSREKKERFSLILESASTNQTSMYLCASSSPAEANEKLFFGSGTQLSVL.

The chain employs TRBV28 and TRBJ2-7, with D possibly matching TRBD2 (6 bases). The germline gives CDR1 MDHEN, CDR2 SYDVKM. The CDR3 consists of 14 residues. The V end was cut by 5 bases, the J end by 2 bases, with 13 bases between. This CDR3 reads CASSVGTPTYEQYF. The CDR3 DNA is TGTGCCAGCAGTGTCGGGACTCCAACCTACGAGCAGTACTTC.

The gene calls are TRBV5-1 and TRBJ2-1, with D perhaps TRBD2 (6 bases). Germline-derived CDR1 and CDR2 are SGHRS and YFSETQ. Deletions cut 0 bases from V and 4 bases from J, with 17 bases between. This CDR3 is 17 amino acids long. CDR3 in DNA: TGCGCCAGCAGCTTGGGGTTCGGGAGCCTAATTTACAATGAGCAGTTCTTC. Protein sequence: CASSLGFGSLIYNEQFF.

This rearrangement joins TRBV20-1 to TRBJ2-5; 9 bases fit TRBD2. Germline V gene sequence: CDR1 DFQATT, CDR2 SNEGSKA (reference sequence). There are 14 residues in the CDR3. The DNA for the CDR3 is TGCAGCACTTCGGGGCTAGCGGGACAGGAGACCCAGTACTTC. This translates into CSTSGLAGQETQYF.

This clonotype was seen a handful of times. The rearrangement links TRBV7-3 to TRBJ2-5, with D possibly matching TRBD1 (5 bases). TRBJ2-1 matches the DNA end more closely, so the J call is doubtful. The CDR3 covers 12 residues. Germline V lookup: CDR1 SGHTA, CDR2 FQGTGA. The CDR3 here is CASSLRQGKQFF. In nucleotides, the CDR3 is TGTGCCAGCAGCCTGAGGCAGGGAAAGCAGTTCTTC.

The chain is built from TRBV6-1 and TRBJ1-1, with D tentatively TRBD1 (5 bases). The CDR3 totals 17 residues. V was trimmed by 7 bases and J by 3 bases, leaving 24 bases between them. CDR1 is MNHNS and CDR2 is SASEGT in the germline V gene. The CDR3 sequence is CASTLTPKGGTHTEAFF. DNA for the CDR3: TGTGCCAGCACCCTGACGCCAAAGGGAGGGACCCACACTGAAGCTTTCTTT.

This chain connects TRBV20-1 to TRBJ1-5; TRBD1 might be the D (6 bases). CDR3 size: 16 residues. Trimming left V 5 bases short and J 0 bases short, with 17 bases between. CDR1 and CDR2 (germline): DFQATT, SNEGSKA (reference sequence). In nucleotides, the CDR3 is TGCAGTGCTTCCCGGGGGGCCCATGATAGCAATCAGCCCCAGCATTTT. It yields the protein CSASRGAHDSNQPQHF.

This clonotype has just a few counts. This sequence joins TRBV5-1 and TRBJ1-5; TRBD1 matches 7 bases. The trim removed 0 bases at V and 2 bases at J, leaving 5 bases unmatched. Germline V CDR1 and CDR2: SGHRS, YFSETQ. The CDR3 consists of 16 residues. As DNA, the CDR3 is TGCGCCAGCAGCTTGGACCCCGGACAGGGCAATCAGCCCCAGCATTTT. Its translation is CASSLDPGQGNQPQHF.

The CDR3 nucleotides read TGTGCCAGCAGTTTAGGCAGTCCCTACGAGCAGTACTTC. This encodes CASSLGSPYEQYF. The chain employs TRBV27 and TRBJ2-7; the D is unclear. Between the trimmed V and J ends, which lost 2 bases and 2 bases, there was a span of 7 bases. The CDR3 consists of 13 residues. Germline assignment: CDR1 MNHEY and CDR2 SMNVEV (reference sequence).

This chain joins TRBV10-3 and TRBJ2-2, with 9 nucleotides matching TRBD1. CDR1 and CDR2 (germline): ENHRY, SYGVKD. Losses at the gene ends were 7 bases for V and 2 bases for J; bases not matched to a gene: 8. The CDR3 sequence is 16 residues long. The CDR3 is CAIKQGARENTGELFF. CDR3 nucleotide sequence: TGTGCCATCAAACAGGGGGCTCGAGAAAACACCGGGGAGCTGTTTTTT.

This clonotype was detected only a few times. The chain links TRBV2 to TRBJ2-1, with D possibly TRBD2 on 5 matching bases. Germline V CDR1 and CDR2: SNHLY, FYNNEI. Trimming pared 2 bases from V and 7 bases from J, leaving 9 bases between. The CDR3 runs to 13 residues. The CDR3 DNA sequence: TGTGCCAGCAGTGAATCGTGGGAGAATGAGCAGTTCTTC. It yields the protein CASSESWENEQFF.

This clonotype has a handful of counts. The chain recombines TRBV29-1 with TRBJ2-2; TRBD2 agrees at 7 bases. The J segment lost 6 bases and the V segment lost 7 bases, leaving 2 bases of the junction unmatched. Per germline, CDR1 SQVTM and CDR2 ANQGSEA. CDR3 length: 11 amino acids. In DNA, the CDR3 is TGCAGCGCGGGGGGTTCCGGGGAGCTGTTTTTT. Protein product: CSAGGSGELFF.

There are a few counts of this clonotype. The chain couples TRBV5-1 to TRBJ2-7; 11 nucleotides match TRBD2. Germline CDR1 SGHRS, CDR2 YFSETQ. The CDR3 has 16 residues. J gave up 4 bases and V 0 bases, and 6 bases lay outside the gene matches. CDR3 amino acids: CASSLEGSGRAYEQYF. The CDR3 coding sequence is TGCGCCAGCAGCTTGGAGGGTAGCGGGAGGGCTTACGAGCAGTACTTC. Supplemented by reference TRBV5-1 and TRBJ2-7, the full variable domain reads KAGVTQTPRYLIKTRGQQVTLSCSPISGHRSVSWYQQTPGQGLQFLFEYFSETQRNKGNFPGRFSGRQFSNSRSEMNVSTLELGDSALYLCASSLEGSGRAYEQYFGPGTRLTVT.

V is TRBV4-1 and J is TRBJ2-7; 7 bases match TRBD2. J lost 4 bases, V lost 1 base, and 7 bases had no gene match. Germline V CDR1 and CDR2: MGHRA, YSYEKL. CDR3 size: 15 residues. The CDR3 loop reads CASSQGAGARYEQYF. The CDR3 DNA sequence: TGCGCCAGCAGCCAAGGGGCGGGAGCACGGTACGAGCAGTACTTC.

The chain carries TRBV19 and TRBJ2-2; 13 bases are shared with TRBD2. After removal of 5 bases from V and 1 base from J, the junction contained 7 bases not matched to a gene. The V gene's germline CDR1 is LNHDA and CDR2 SQIVND (reference sequence). The CDR3 totals 18 residues. CDR3 coding DNA: TGTGCCAGTAGTCCCCCTTGGACTAGCGGGAGGAACACCGGGGAGCTGTTTTTT. It is translated as CASSPPWTSGRNTGELFF. Using reference TRBV19 and TRBJ2-2 for the parts outside the CDR3, the full variable domain is DGGITQSPKYLFRKEGQNVTLSCEQNLNHDAMYWYRQDPGQGLRLIYYSQIVNDFQKGDIAEGYSVSREKKESFPLTVTSAQKNPTAFYLCASSPPWTSGRNTGELFFGEGSRLTVL.

This clonotype has just a few counts. The chain recombines TRBV3-1 with TRBJ2-1, with 8 bases that match TRBD2. The length of the CDR3 is 14 residues. Germline trimming cut 1 base from V and 9 bases from J; bases unmatched to any gene: 5. From germline, CDR1 is LGHDT and CDR2 YNNKEL (reference sequence). The CDR3: CASSQGTSGSEQFF. The CDR3 DNA reads TGTGCCAGCAGCCAAGGTACTAGCGGCAGTGAGCAGTTCTTC.

This chain connects TRBV6-1 to TRBJ2-5; TRBD2 aligns across 8 bases. The J call could be wrong; TRBJ2-7 is a better fit for the DNA end. CDR3 length: 13 amino acids. In germline, CDR1 is MNHNS, CDR2 SASEGT. DNA of the CDR3: TGTGCCAGCCACTTAGCGGGAAACTACGAGCAGTACTTC. Protein product: CASHLAGNYEQYF.

This clonotype turned up a few times. This chain joins TRBV9 and TRBJ2-3; the D is unclear. In germline, CDR1 is SGDLS, CDR2 YYNGEE. Trimming removed 4 bases at V and 0 bases at J, with 12 bases between. The CDR3 is 15 amino acids. CDR3 region: CASSPDTASTDTQYF. The DNA of the CDR3 is TGTGCCAGCAGCCCCGATACCGCTAGCACAGATACGCAGTATTTT.

This clonotype came up a few times. The V gene is TRBV29-1, the J gene TRBJ1-2, with D tentatively TRBD1 (6 bases). V lost 1 base and J 4 bases, leaving 10 bases between the germline ends. The CDR3 spans 13 residues. CDR1 is SQVTM and CDR2 is ANQGSEA in the germline V gene. CDR3 sequence: CSVEVTGFYGYTF. CDR3 in DNA: TGCAGCGTTGAAGTCACAGGGTTCTATGGCTACACCTTC.

This rearrangement joins TRBV6-5 to TRBJ2-4; a possible D gene is TRBD2 (5 bases). Germline CDR1 is MNHEY and CDR2 is SVGAGI. CDR3 length: 18 amino acids. V shed 0 bases and J shed 2 bases, with 17 bases lying between them. The CDR3 region has the DNA TGTGCCAGCAGTTACTCGGGTAGGCTAGCCCGGTCCAAAAACATTCAGTACTTC. It encodes CASSYSGRLARSKNIQYF.

This clonotype was detected only a few times. The chain carries TRBV2 and TRBJ2-4; D remains unclear. The V and J ends lost 9 bases and 0 bases respectively, with 3 bases between them. Germline CDR1 is SNHLY and CDR2 is FYNNEI. The CDR3 runs 11 residues. The CDR3 region has the DNA TGTGCCAGTCAAGCCAAAAACATTCAGTACTTC. Translation: CASQAKNIQYF.

The table lists this clonotype with many counts. The chain carries TRBV9 and TRBJ2-1; D is uncertain. The DNA end favors TRBJ2-7, so the J call may be wrong. The germline V gene encodes CDR1 SGDLS and CDR2 YYNGEE. The CDR3 length is 15 residues. The CDR3 region is CASSPSGPGAYEQYF. For the CDR3, the DNA is TGTGCCAGCAGCCCCTCCGGGCCAGGAGCCTACGAGCAGTACTTC.

This CDR3 is CASSPLGVGTDTQYF. Here the CDR3 DNA reads TGTGCCAGCTCCCCCCTAGGCGTTGGCACAGATACGCAGTATTTT. The chain recombines TRBV7-9 with TRBJ2-3; unclear D gene. The CDR3 is 15 residues long. V was clipped by 8 bases and J by 1 base, with 16 bases between them. CDR1 SEHNR and CDR2 FQNEAQ come from the germline V gene (reference sequence).

J is TRBJ2-1 and V is TRBV20-1; 7 bases are shared with TRBD2. V dropped 6 bases and J dropped 9; count of bases not matched to a gene: 11. Germline-derived CDR1 and CDR2 are DFQATT and SNEGSKA (reference sequence). This CDR3 region has 13 residues. CDR3 sequence reads: CSASVGGTGEQFF. CDR3 coding DNA: TGCAGTGCCTCGGTGGGAGGGACGGGTGAGCAGTTCTTC.

The CDR3 DNA sequence: TGTGCCAGCTCACCTATCCAGGGCTCTGGGGCCAACGTCCTGACTTTC. This translates into CASSPIQGSGANVLTF. The chain employs TRBV18 and TRBJ2-6; tentatively, D is TRBD1 (5 bases). V was trimmed by 3 bases and J by 0 bases, leaving 9 bases between them. This CDR3 contains 16 residues. From germline, CDR1 is KGHSH and CDR2 LQKENI.

The sample holds a few counts of this clonotype. The chain is built from TRBV6-2 or TRBV6-3 and TRBJ1-2; D call uncertain. Trimming shortened V by 6 bases and J by 3 bases, and 11 bases separated the two germline ends. The V gene's germline CDR1 is MNHEY and CDR2 SVGEGT. This CDR3 comprises 13 residues. This CDR3 reads CASRPTADYGYTF. Here the CDR3 DNA reads TGTGCCAGCAGACCCACGGCGGACTATGGCTACACCTTC.

This clonotype was counted only a few times. The genes are TRBV29-1 and TRBJ2-5, with no clear D. The CDR3 is 12 amino acids. The V gene lost 4 bases and the J gene lost 6 bases, with 12 bases spanning the gap. CDR1 is SQVTM and CDR2 is ANQGSEA in the germline V gene. The DNA of the CDR3 is TGCAGCGTTGGTGGCCTAGAAAAGACCCAGTACTTC. This gives the protein CSVGGLEKTQYF.

Notes on this clonotype: This is likely a read error, given that the CDR3 carries no conserved phenylalanine or tryptophan at its end. Because the CDR3's place on the DNA is in doubt, the DNA is left out and the CDR3 is given as listed by TCRdb. This chain links TRBV20-1 with TRBJ1-2; TRBD1 is taken as the D call from the table, unchecked against the DNA. The CDR3 contains 12 residues when both ends are counted. CDR1 and CDR2 (germline): DFQATT, SNEGSKA (reference sequence). CDR3: CSVSDPGQAVLV.

This chain joins TRBV9 and TRBJ2-1, with D perhaps assigned TRBD1 or TRBD2 (6 bases each). Germline assignment: CDR1 SGDLS and CDR2 YYNGEE. CDR3 size: 15 residues. V lost 4 bases and J 5 bases, leaving 16 bases between the germline ends. The CDR3 bases are TGTGCCAGCAGCCCGAGCTCGGGGGCCCACAATGAGCAGTTCTTC. It codes for CASSPSSGAHNEQFF.

This clonotype was detected only once. V gene TRBV5-1 combines with J gene TRBJ2-3, with 14 positions matching TRBD2. The CDR3 spans 19 residues. V lost 4 bases and J lost 0; bases outside the gene matches: 10. Per germline, CDR1 SGHRS and CDR2 YFSETQ. CDR3 in amino acids: CASSRLGTSGRSSTDTQYF. In DNA, the CDR3 is TGCGCCAGCAGCCGTCTAGGGACTAGCGGGAGATCTAGCACAGATACGCAGTATTTT.

V gene TRBV6-2 or TRBV6-3 combines with J gene TRBJ2-5; D possibly corresponds to TRBD2 (5 bases). CDR3 length: 14 amino acids. The germline V gene has CDR1 MNHEY and CDR2 SVGEGT. The germline V and J ends were trimmed by 2 bases and 1 base, with 8 bases remaining between them. CDR3 region: CASSYEGPQETQYF. The CDR3 nucleotides are TGTGCCAGCAGTTACGAGGGTCCCCAAGAGACCCAGTACTTC.